This T cell receptor (beta chain) emerged from a study of identical twins. V was shortened by 2 bases and J by 0 bases, with 8 bases between the two germline ends. The CDR3 totals 15 residues. Germline CDR1 and CDR2: LGHNA and YNFKEQ. TCRdb called the 5' RACE reads again in MiXCR, with one record for every CDR3 protein. This repertoire shows approximately 690,000 distinct CDR3 sequences, 6% to 6.5% found once; its top ten account for around 2%. This clonotype was detected only a few times. The chain links TRBV4-2 to TRBJ2-1; D is ambiguous. The receptor's source is a man aged 18 to 30 in good health. The sample consisted of naive T cells sorted from blood. This CDR3 is CASSQRWSSYNEQFF. The CDR3 DNA sequence: TGTGCCAGCAGCCAAAGGTGGTCCTCCTACAATGAGCAGTTCTTC.